The 21 T cell receptor beta chains reported below all come from one sample, sequenced in a study of cytomegalovirus exposure and HLA in healthy donors. PCR employed 60 Vbeta and 13 Jbeta primers. Here immunoSEQ multiplex PCR was the method, and the copy in TCRdb shows in-frame clones only, minus some. The sample has around 150,000 clones, around 65% seen once. Sequencing was carried out using PBMCs. The receptors derive from a woman aged 55-69 years in good health and CMV-seronegative.

This chain joins TRBV27 and TRBJ1-4, with 7 bases matching TRBD1. Germline V CDR1 and CDR2: MNHEY, SMNVEV (reference sequence). V lost 6 bases to trimming and J lost 7 bases; unmatched junction nucleotides: 5. The CDR3 sequence is 13 residues long. The CDR3 reads CASSRGLTEKLFF. The CDR3 nucleotides are TGTGCCAGCAGCAGGGGGTTAACTGAAAAACTGTTTTTT.

This clone was counted once. This chain joins TRBV12-5 and TRBJ2-1; 8 positions match TRBD2. CDR1 and CDR2 from the germline V gene are LGHNT and FRNRAP. The CDR3 runs to 14 residues. Trimming at V came to 1 base and at J to 10 bases, leaving 6 bases not matched to a gene. CDR3 bases: TGTGCTAGTGGTTTGGAACTCGGGGGGGCCGAGCAGTTCTTC. Translating gives CASGLELGGAEQFF. Full variable domain (missing parts from reference TRBV12-5 and TRBJ2-1): DARVTQTPRHKVTEMGQEVTMRCQPILGHNTVFWYRQTMMQGLELLAYFRNRAPLDDSGMPKDRFSAEMPDATLATLKIQPSEPRDSAVYFCASGLELGGAEQFFGPGTRLTVL.

The V call is TRBV4-2, the J call TRBJ2-1; 8 nucleotides align to TRBD2. The J segment lost 0 bases and the V segment lost 1 base, leaving 5 bases of the junction unmatched. Germline values: CDR1 LGHNA, CDR2 YNFKEQ. The CDR3 has 17 amino acids. This chain's CDR3 is CASSQATGTSSYNEQFF. DNA for the CDR3: TGTGCCAGCAGCCAAGCGACCGGGACTAGCTCCTACAATGAGCAGTTCTTC.

This clone was detected only a few times. The chain employs TRBV19 and TRBJ1-2; 9 bases line up with TRBD1. CDR1 and CDR2 (germline): LNHDA, SQIVND (reference sequence). V was clipped by 3 bases and J by 1 base; unmatched bases: 6. The CDR3 loop spans 16 amino acids. The CDR3 bases are TGTGCCAGTAGTATTTGGGACAGGGCCTTTAACTATGGCTACACCTTC. Its translation is CASSIWDRAFNYGYTF.

V gene TRBV2 combines with J gene TRBJ2-1; D gene uncertain. V gave up 4 bases and J gave up 7 bases, with 5 bases separating them. The CDR3 extends over 11 amino acids. Germline V lookup: CDR1 SNHLY, CDR2 FYNNEI. Here the CDR3 DNA reads TGTGCCAGCAGTGTTCAAAATGAGCAGTTCTTC. This translates into CASSVQNEQFF.

Only a few counts were recorded for this clone. This chain uses TRBV6-1 with TRBJ2-7, with TRBD1 matching over 11 bases. Germline V lookup: CDR1 MNHNS, CDR2 SASEGT. This CDR3 region has 13 residues. The junction had 6 bases not matched to a gene; V was cut back by 8 bases and J by 6 bases. DNA for the CDR3: TGTGCCAGCGGACAGGGGGCGGTTGCCGAGCAGTACTTC. Translating gives CASGQGAVAEQYF.

This rearrangement joins TRBV7-9 to TRBJ2-7, with D perhaps TRBD1 (5 bases). The ends were cut back, 5 bases at V and 3 bases at J, with 11 bases in the middle. Germline loops: CDR1 SEHNR, CDR2 FQNEAQ (reference sequence). The CDR3 sequence is 13 residues long. The CDR3 coding sequence is TGTGCCAGCAGCGATACAGGTTACTACGAGCAGTACTTC. Protein sequence: CASSDTGYYEQYF.

There are a few counts of this clone. The V and J genes are TRBV10-3 and TRBJ1-1; TRBD1 is a possible D gene (5 bases). This CDR3 region has 14 residues. The germline V and J ends were trimmed by 6 bases and 1 base, with 12 bases remaining between them. From germline, CDR1 is ENHRY and CDR2 SYGVKD. Here the CDR3 reads CAIRGGRSNTEAFF. The CDR3 bases are TGTGCCATCAGGGGGGGACGGTCGAACACTGAAGCTTTCTTT.

The chain couples TRBV10-3 to TRBJ1-6; TRBD1 is a possible D gene (5 bases). V dropped 6 bases and J dropped 0 bases, with 18 bases sitting between them. The CDR3 is 18 residues long. Germline CDR1 reads ENHRY; CDR2 reads SYGVKD. The CDR3 DNA is TGTGCCATCAGCCTGAGTCTTGGGGGGAGCTCCTATAATTCACCCCTCCACTTT. Amino acid sequence: CAISLSLGGSSYNSPLHF.

The chain uses TRBV6-6 and TRBJ1-2, with 7 bases matching TRBD1. The germline CDR1 and CDR2 sequences are MNHNY and SVGAGI (reference sequence). CDR3 length: 14 amino acids. Trimming cost V 2 bases and J 2 bases; bases outside gene matches: 2. Here the CDR3 reads CASSYVQGNYGYTF. CDR3 bases: TGTGCCAGCAGTTACGTACAGGGGAACTATGGCTACACCTTC.

V gene TRBV27 combines with J gene TRBJ1-4; 7 bases fit TRBD1. Losses at the gene ends were 5 bases for V and 8 bases for J; bases not matched to a gene: 8. Germline loops: CDR1 MNHEY, CDR2 SMNVEV (reference sequence). The CDR3 sequence is 14 residues long. The CDR3 reads CASSVRGKREKLFF. The CDR3 nucleotides read TGTGCCAGCAGTGTCAGGGGGAAAAGGGAAAAACTGTTTTTT.

Points on this clone: Its ends do not fully match the called genes, so a read error is possible. The rearrangement links TRBV27 to TRBJ1-5; tentatively, D is TRBD1 (6 bases). This CDR3 has 15 residues. Germline-derived CDR1 and CDR2 are MNHEY and SMNVEV (reference sequence). CDR3 loop: CASSLSRGGKQPQHF. CDR3 coding DNA: TGTGCCAGCAGTTTAAGTCGGGGGGGCAAGCAGCCCCAGCATTTT.

The chain is built from TRBV4-3 and TRBJ2-3; TRBD2 matches at 12 bases. Germline CDR1 LGHNA, CDR2 YSLEER. CDR3 size: 18 residues. Unmatched junction bases numbered 9, after V lost 2 bases and J lost 3 bases. CDR3: CASSQLAGGPGGTDTQYF. CDR3 nucleotide sequence: TGCGCCAGCAGCCAACTAGCGGGGGGGCCAGGGGGGACAGATACGCAGTATTTT.

This rearrangement joins TRBV2 to TRBJ2-5, with D tentatively TRBD2 (5 bases). V gave up 8 bases and J gave up 5 bases, with 9 bases separating them. The CDR3 sequence is 11 residues long. Looked up from germline, CDR1 is SNHLY and CDR2 is FYNNEI. The CDR3 loop reads CASRRAETQYF. CDR3 DNA: TGTGCCAGCCGGCGGGCGGAGACCCAGTACTTC.

This CDR3 reads CASRPASRGYVGETQYF. The CDR3 nucleotides read TGTGCCAGCAGGCCCGCCTCTCGGGGGTACGTCGGGGAGACCCAGTACTTC. The rearrangement uses TRBV28 and TRBJ2-5, with D possibly matching TRBD2 (6 bases). The length of the CDR3 is 17 residues. Germline assignment: CDR1 MDHEN and CDR2 SYDVKM. Trimming cost V 6 bases and J 5 bases, with 25 bases left between them.

The V and J genes are TRBV7-6 and TRBJ2-3, with D tentatively TRBD2 (6 bases). The ends were cut back, 5 bases at V and 2 bases at J, with 11 bases in the middle. Germline lookup yields CDR1 SGHVS and CDR2 FNYEAQ. The CDR3 loop spans 14 amino acids. The DNA for the CDR3 is TGTGCCAGCAGCCGACTAGACACCACAGATACGCAGTATTTT. Amino acid sequence: CASSRLDTTDTQYF.

V is TRBV9 and J is TRBJ2-7, with 10 bases identical to TRBD2. V shed 3 bases and J 6 bases; nucleotides not matched to a gene: 9. The CDR3 length is 15 residues. CDR1 SGDLS and CDR2 YYNGEE come from the germline V gene. The CDR3 sequence is CASSGGLAELSEQYF. DNA of the CDR3: TGTGCCAGCAGCGGCGGACTAGCGGAACTGAGCGAGCAGTACTTC.

The V call is TRBV10-3, the J call TRBJ1-4; 7 bases map to TRBD1. The CDR3 length is 13 residues. Looked up from germline, CDR1 is ENHRY and CDR2 is SYGVKD. Germline trimming cut 10 bases from V and 8 bases from J; bases unmatched to any gene: 10. This chain's CDR3 is CATRQGVGEKLFF. CDR3 DNA: TGTGCCACCCGCCAGGGGGTGGGGGAAAAACTGTTTTTT.

This clone was observed a few times. This sequence joins TRBV10-3 and TRBJ2-7; 9 positions match TRBD1. The ends lost 8 bases at V and 0 bases at J; junction bases unmatched: 2. Germline values: CDR1 ENHRY, CDR2 SYGVKD. This CDR3 has 13 amino acids. In nucleotides, the CDR3 is TGTGCCATCTCGACAGGGGGCTCCTACGAGCAGTACTTC. This sequence encodes CAISTGGSYEQYF.

J is TRBJ1-2 and V is TRBV9; D gene unclear. V lost 0 bases and J 5 bases, leaving 14 bases between the germline ends. The CDR3 loop spans 15 amino acids. Germline V lookup: CDR1 SGDLS, CDR2 YYNGEE. CDR3 amino acids: CASSVDDVRGYGYTF. For the CDR3, the DNA is TGTGCCAGCAGCGTAGACGACGTCAGAGGTTATGGCTACACCTTC.

Concerning this clone itself: The same CDR3 can be traced to other DNA sequences in this sample. The rearrangement joins TRBV7-2 to TRBJ1-2, with unresolved D. Deletions cut 3 bases from V and 4 bases from J, with 6 bases between. CDR1 is SGHTA and CDR2 is FQGNSA in the germline V gene. The CDR3 extends over 12 amino acids. The CDR3 spells CASSLAGYGYTF. CDR3 in DNA: TGTGCCAGCAGCTTGGCAGGCTATGGCTACACCTTC.